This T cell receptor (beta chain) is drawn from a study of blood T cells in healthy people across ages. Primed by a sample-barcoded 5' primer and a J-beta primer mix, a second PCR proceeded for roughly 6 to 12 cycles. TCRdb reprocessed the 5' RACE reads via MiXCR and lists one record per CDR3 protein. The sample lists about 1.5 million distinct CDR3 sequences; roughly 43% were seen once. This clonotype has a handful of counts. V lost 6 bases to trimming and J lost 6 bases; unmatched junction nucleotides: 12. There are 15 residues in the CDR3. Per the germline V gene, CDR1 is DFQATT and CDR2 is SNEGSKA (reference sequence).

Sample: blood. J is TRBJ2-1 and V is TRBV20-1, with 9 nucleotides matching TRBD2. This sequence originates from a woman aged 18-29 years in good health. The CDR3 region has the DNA TGCAGTGCCTCCTCGGGCGGGAGGGCCATCAATGAGCAGTTCTTC. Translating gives CSASSGGRAINEQFF.